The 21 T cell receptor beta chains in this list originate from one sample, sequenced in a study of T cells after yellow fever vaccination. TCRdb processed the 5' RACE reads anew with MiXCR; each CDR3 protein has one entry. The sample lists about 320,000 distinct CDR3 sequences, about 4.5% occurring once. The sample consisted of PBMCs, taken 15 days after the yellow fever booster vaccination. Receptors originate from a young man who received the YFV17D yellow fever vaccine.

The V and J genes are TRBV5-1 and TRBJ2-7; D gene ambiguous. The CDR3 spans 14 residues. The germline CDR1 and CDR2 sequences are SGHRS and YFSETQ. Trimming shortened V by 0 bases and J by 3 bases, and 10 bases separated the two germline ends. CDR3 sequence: CASSLASTLYEQYF. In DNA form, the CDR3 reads TGCGCCAGCAGCTTGGCCAGCACCCTCTACGAGCAGTACTTC.

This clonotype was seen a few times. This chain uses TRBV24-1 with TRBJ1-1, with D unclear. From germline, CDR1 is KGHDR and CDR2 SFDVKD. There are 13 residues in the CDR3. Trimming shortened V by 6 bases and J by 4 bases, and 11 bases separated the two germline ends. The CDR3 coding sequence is TGTGCCACCAGTCCCGGGTGGAGCACTGAAGCTTTCTTT. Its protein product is CATSPGWSTEAFF.

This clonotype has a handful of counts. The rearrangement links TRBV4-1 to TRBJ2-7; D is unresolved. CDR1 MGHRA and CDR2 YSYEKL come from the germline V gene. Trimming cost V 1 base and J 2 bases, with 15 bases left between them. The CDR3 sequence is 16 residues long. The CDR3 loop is CASSQGFNSRTYEQYF. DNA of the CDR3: TGCGCCAGCAGCCAAGGGTTCAACAGCAGAACCTACGAGCAGTACTTC.

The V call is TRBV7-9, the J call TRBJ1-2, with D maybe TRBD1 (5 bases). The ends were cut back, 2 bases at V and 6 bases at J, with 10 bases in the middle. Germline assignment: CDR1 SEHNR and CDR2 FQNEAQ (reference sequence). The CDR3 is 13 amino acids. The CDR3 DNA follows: TGTGCCAGCAGCTTAAGAGGGGAGGATGGCTACACCTTC. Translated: CASSLRGEDGYTF.

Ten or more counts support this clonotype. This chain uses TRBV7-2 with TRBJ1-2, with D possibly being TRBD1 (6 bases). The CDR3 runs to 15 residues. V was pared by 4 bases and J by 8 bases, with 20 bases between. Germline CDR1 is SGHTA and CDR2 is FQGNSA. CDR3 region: CASSSPTGYRWGYTF. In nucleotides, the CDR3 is TGTGCCAGCAGCTCCCCAACAGGGTACAGGTGGGGCTACACCTTC.

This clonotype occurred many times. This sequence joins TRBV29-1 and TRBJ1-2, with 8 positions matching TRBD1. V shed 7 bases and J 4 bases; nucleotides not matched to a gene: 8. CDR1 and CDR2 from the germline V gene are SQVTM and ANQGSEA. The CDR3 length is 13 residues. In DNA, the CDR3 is TGCAGCGCTAATACAGGGGGGCCCTATGGCTACACCTTC. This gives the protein CSANTGGPYGYTF.

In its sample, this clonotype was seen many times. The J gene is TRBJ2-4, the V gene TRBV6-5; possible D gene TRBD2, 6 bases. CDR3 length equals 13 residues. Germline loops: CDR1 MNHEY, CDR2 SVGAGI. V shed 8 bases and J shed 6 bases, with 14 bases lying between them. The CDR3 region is CASAAGRGNIQYF. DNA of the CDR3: TGTGCCAGCGCGGCGGGGAGAGGAAACATTCAGTACTTC.

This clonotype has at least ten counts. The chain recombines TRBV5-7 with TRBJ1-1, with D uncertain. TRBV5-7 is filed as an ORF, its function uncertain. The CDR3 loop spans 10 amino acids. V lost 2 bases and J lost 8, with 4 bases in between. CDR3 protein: CASSLKEAFF. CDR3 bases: TGTGCCAGCAGCTTAAAGGAAGCTTTCTTT.

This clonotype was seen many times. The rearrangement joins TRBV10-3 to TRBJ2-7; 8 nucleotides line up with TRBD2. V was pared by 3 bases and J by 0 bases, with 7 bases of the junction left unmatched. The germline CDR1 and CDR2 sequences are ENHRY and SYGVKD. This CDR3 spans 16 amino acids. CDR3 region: CAISDPPSGGSYEQYF. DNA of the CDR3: TGTGCCATCAGTGACCCGCCGAGCGGGGGCTCCTACGAGCAGTACTTC.

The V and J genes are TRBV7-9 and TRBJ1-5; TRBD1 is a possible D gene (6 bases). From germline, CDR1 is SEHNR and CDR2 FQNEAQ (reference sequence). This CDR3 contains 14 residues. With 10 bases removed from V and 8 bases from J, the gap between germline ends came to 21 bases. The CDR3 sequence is CAINELGGHEPQHF. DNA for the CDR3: TGTGCCATCAATGAACTAGGGGGACATGAGCCCCAGCATTTT.

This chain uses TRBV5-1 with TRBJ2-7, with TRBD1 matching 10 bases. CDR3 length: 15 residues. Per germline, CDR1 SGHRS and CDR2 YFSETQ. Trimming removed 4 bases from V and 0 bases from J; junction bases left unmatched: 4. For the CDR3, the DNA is TGCGCCAGCAGCGCCGGGACAGGGGTCTCCTACGAGCAGTACGTC. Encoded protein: CASSAGTGVSYEQYV.

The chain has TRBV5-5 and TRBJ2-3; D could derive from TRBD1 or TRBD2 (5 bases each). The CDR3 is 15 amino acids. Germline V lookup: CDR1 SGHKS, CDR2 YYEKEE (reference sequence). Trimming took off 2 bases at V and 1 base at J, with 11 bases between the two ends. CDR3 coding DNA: TGTGCCAGCAGCTTATATCAGGGAGGCACAGATACGCAGTATTTT. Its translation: CASSLYQGGTDTQYF.

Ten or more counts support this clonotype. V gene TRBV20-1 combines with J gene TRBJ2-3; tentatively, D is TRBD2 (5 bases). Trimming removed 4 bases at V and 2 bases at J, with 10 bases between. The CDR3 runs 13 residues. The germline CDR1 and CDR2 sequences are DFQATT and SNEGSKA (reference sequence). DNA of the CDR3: TGCAGTGCTAACCAGCGGTCCACAGATACGCAGTATTTT. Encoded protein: CSANQRSTDTQYF.

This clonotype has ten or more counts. The CDR3 DNA reads as TGTGCCAGCAGCCGGACAGGGGAACTTCAGCCCCAGCATTTT. It yields the protein CASSRTGELQPQHF. The chain couples TRBV7-9 to TRBJ1-5; 9 bases are a match to TRBD1. The V and J ends lost 5 bases and 6 bases, in that order; junction bases with no gene match: 5. Per germline, CDR1 SEHNR and CDR2 FQNEAQ (reference sequence). The length of the CDR3 is 14 residues. Based on the CDR3 plus reference TRBV7-9 and TRBJ1-5, the full variable domain is DTGVSQNPRHKITKRGQNVTFRCDPISEHNRLYWYRQTLGQGPEFLTYFQNEAQLEKSRLLSDRFSAERPKGSFSTLEIQRTEQGDSAMYLCASSRTGELQPQHFGDGTRLSIL.

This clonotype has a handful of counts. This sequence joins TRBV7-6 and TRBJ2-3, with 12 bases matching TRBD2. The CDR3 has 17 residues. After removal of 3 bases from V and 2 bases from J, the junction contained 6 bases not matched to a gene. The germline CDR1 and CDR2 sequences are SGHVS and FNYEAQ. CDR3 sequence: CASSFLAGGPNTDTQYF. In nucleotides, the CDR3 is TGTGCCAGCAGCTTTCTAGCGGGGGGGCCTAACACAGATACGCAGTATTTT.

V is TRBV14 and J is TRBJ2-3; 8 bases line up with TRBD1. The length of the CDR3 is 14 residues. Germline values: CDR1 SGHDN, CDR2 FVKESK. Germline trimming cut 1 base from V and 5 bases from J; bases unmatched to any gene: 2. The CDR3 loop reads CASSQAGGGDTQYF. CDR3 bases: TGTGCCAGCAGCCAAGCAGGGGGCGGAGATACGCAGTATTTT.

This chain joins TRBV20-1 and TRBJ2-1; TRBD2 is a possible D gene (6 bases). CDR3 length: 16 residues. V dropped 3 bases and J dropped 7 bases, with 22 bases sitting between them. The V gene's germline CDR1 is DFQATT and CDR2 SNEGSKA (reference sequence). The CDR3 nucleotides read TGCAGTGCTAGCCCCGCGTCGATTAGCGGTCGGAATGAGCAGTTCTTC. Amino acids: CSASPASISGRNEQFF.

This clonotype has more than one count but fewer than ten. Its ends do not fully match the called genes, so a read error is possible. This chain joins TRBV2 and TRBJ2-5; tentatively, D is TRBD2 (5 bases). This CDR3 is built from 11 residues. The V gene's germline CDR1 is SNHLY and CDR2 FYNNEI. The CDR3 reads CASSEHKVEGF. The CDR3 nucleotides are TGTGCCAGCAGTGAACACAAGGTTGAGGGCTTC.

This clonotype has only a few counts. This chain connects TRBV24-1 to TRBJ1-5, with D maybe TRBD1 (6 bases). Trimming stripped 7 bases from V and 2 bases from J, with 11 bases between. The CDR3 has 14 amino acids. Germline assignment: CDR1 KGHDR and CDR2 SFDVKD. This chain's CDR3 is CATSKGGGNQPQHF. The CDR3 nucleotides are TGTGCCACCAGCAAGGGGGGTGGCAATCAGCCCCAGCATTTT.

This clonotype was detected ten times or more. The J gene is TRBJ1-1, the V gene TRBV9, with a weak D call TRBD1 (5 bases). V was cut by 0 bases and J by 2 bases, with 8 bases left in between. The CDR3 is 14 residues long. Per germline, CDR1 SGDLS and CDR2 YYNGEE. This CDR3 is CASSVEGDNTEAFF. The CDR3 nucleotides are TGTGCCAGCAGCGTAGAAGGGGATAACACTGAAGCTTTCTTT. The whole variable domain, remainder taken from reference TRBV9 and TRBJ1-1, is DSGVTQTPKHLITATGQRVTLRCSPRSGDLSVYWYQQSLDQGLQFLIQYYNGEERAKGNILERFSAQQFPDLHSELNLSSLELGDSALYFCASSVEGDNTEAFFGQGTRLTVV.

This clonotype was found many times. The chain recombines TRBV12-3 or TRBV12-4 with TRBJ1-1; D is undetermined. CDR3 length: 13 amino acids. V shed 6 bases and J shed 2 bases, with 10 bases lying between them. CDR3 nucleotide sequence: TGTGCCAGCAGACAACAAGTAAACACTGAAGCTTTCTTT. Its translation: CASRQQVNTEAFF.